Listed below are T cell receptor beta chains from one sample, sequenced in a study of blood T cell repertoires in COVID-19. Assay used: immunoSEQ multiplex PCR; TCRdb lists only in-frame clones, some missing. Of just under 30,000 clones in the sample, approximately 80% were seen once. The sequenced sample consisted of peripheral blood. Source of these receptors: a woman in her seventies with acute or convalescent COVID-19. Both conserved end residues are part of each CDR3. D genes are given only for firm matches. Expanded clones get a size class; other rows say once, few or many, or leave the size out.

j_gene: TRBJ2-1
d_gene: NA
v_gene: TRBV9
abundance: NA
CDR3aa: CASSAQYNEQFF

j_gene: TRBJ2-5
d_gene: NA
v_gene: TRBV10-3
abundance: NA
CDR3aa: CAISDWGGDRKETQYF

j_gene: TRBJ2-1
d_gene: TRBD2
v_gene: TRBV6-5
abundance: NA
CDR3aa: CASSYLGVAGNNEQFF

j_gene: TRBJ2-7
d_gene: TRBD1
v_gene: TRBV18
abundance: NA
CDR3aa: CASSPGQGIYEQYF

j_gene: TRBJ1-5
d_gene: TRBD1
v_gene: TRBV19
abundance: NA
CDR3aa: CASRDRGPNQPQHF

j_gene: TRBJ2-7
d_gene: NA
v_gene: TRBV2
abundance: NA
CDR3aa: CASSEGANSYEQYF

j_gene: TRBJ2-5
d_gene: NA
v_gene: TRBV6-1
abundance: NA
CDR3aa: CASSEATSRVETQYF

j_gene: TRBJ2-5
d_gene: NA
v_gene: TRBV6-2/TRBV6-3
abundance: once
CDR3aa: CASSYLDRGETQYF

j_gene: TRBJ1-2
d_gene: NA
v_gene: TRBV6-6
abundance: once
CDR3aa: CASSYNPGLNGYTF

j_gene: TRBJ1-2
d_gene: NA
v_gene: TRBV6-6
abundance: NA
CDR3aa: CASRSTGMRDGYTF

j_gene: TRBJ1-5
d_gene: NA
v_gene: TRBV19
abundance: NA
CDR3aa: CASSIEGQSPQPQHF

j_gene: TRBJ2-1
d_gene: NA
v_gene: TRBV24-1
abundance: NA
CDR3aa: CATSDPRTGGHNEQFF

j_gene: TRBJ1-4
d_gene: TRBD1
v_gene: TRBV5-4
abundance: NA
CDR3aa: CASSPGQGGVKLFF

j_gene: TRBJ2-7
d_gene: NA
v_gene: TRBV11-1
abundance: few
CDR3aa: CASSLDRGGEQYF

j_gene: TRBJ2-3
d_gene: TRBD2
v_gene: TRBV4-2
abundance: NA
CDR3aa: CASSHTLAGGTDTQYF

j_gene: TRBJ1-1
d_gene: NA
v_gene: TRBV29-1
abundance: once
CDR3aa: CSVERGRRDMNTEAFF

j_gene: TRBJ2-5
d_gene: TRBD2
v_gene: TRBV5-1
abundance: NA
CDR3aa: CASSLGTSVETQYF

j_gene: TRBJ2-3
d_gene: TRBD2
v_gene: TRBV18
abundance: once
CDR3aa: CASSPERGALTDTQYF

j_gene: TRBJ2-7
d_gene: NA
v_gene: TRBV28
abundance: NA
CDR3aa: CASSPRTAYEQYF

j_gene: TRBJ2-7
d_gene: TRBD1
v_gene: TRBV27
abundance: NA
CDR3aa: CASTPPGQSYEQYF

j_gene: TRBJ1-1
d_gene: TRBD1
v_gene: TRBV5-1
abundance: NA
CDR3aa: CASSISGGTEAFF

j_gene: TRBJ1-2
d_gene: NA
v_gene: TRBV6-5
abundance: NA
CDR3aa: CASRREGGPLSHF

j_gene: TRBJ2-3
d_gene: NA
v_gene: TRBV27
abundance: NA
CDR3aa: CASSLRLLNTQYF

j_gene: TRBJ2-1
d_gene: NA
v_gene: TRBV11-3
abundance: NA
CDR3aa: CASSRVDNEQFF

j_gene: TRBJ2-7
d_gene: NA
v_gene: TRBV10-2
abundance: NA
CDR3aa: CASSESSGVTYEQYF

j_gene: TRBJ2-2
d_gene: TRBD2
v_gene: TRBV4-2
abundance: NA
CDR3aa: CASSQASGSGGPGELFF

j_gene: TRBJ1-1
d_gene: NA
v_gene: TRBV6-2/TRBV6-3
abundance: NA
CDR3aa: CASSYGPLNTEAFF

j_gene: TRBJ2-1
d_gene: NA
v_gene: TRBV9
abundance: NA
CDR3aa: CASSVGTLGIEQFF

j_gene: TRBJ2-7
d_gene: TRBD1
v_gene: TRBV6-5
abundance: once
CDR3aa: CASRSGGRRYGEQYF